This TCR beta chain was recovered during a study of blood T cell repertoires in COVID-19. Study-wide background: There were acute and convalescent COVID-19 samples, and they came from the United States, Italy and Spain. PBMCs, B-cell-depleted T cells, or T cells were the source of the cDNA or gDNA that made up the material.

The germline V and J ends were trimmed by 3 bases and 2 bases, with 11 bases remaining between them. Germline CDR1 MDHEN, CDR2 SYDVKM. The CDR3 totals 15 residues. Authors' methods: Amplification from reference gene primers served as the basis for estimated nucleated cell counts. Measured with immunoSEQ multiplex PCR; TCRdb has only the in-frame clones, and not every one. From that table come the V and J calls and clone size; the DNA was used to work out D and trimming. The profile shows tens of thousands of clones, about 83% of them singletons. The receptor's source is an elderly woman with acute or convalescent COVID-19. V gene TRBV28 combines with J gene TRBJ1-3; TRBD1 might be the D (6 bases). The sequencing input was peripheral blood. The CDR3 nucleotides read TGTGCCAGCAGTTTGTACAGGGACACTGGAAACACCATATATTTT. Protein product: CASSLYRDTGNTIYF.